This T cell receptor (beta chain) was documented in a study of CD8+ T cells in alopecia areata. Study at large: Percentage of affected scalp area was the basis on which treated patients' severity was scored.

RNA was extracted and reverse transcribed into cDNA as the sequencing template. The assay was immunoSEQ multiplex PCR, and TCRdb's table has in-frame clones only and misses some. The table lists over 60,000 clones, 46% of them singletons. The sample's treatment: oral pan-JAK inhibitor, 5-10 mg twice daily. CDR1 is MGHDK and CDR2 is SYGVNS in the germline V gene. With 4 bases removed from V and 2 bases from J, the gap between germline ends came to 11 bases. There are 14 residues in the CDR3. Sequenced material: CD8+ T cells sorted from blood, taken at approximately week 37, from a patient treated with tofacitinib. The V and J genes are TRBV25-1 and TRBJ2-5; D gene unclear. The receptor's source is a human donor with alopecia areata. Here the CDR3 DNA reads TGTGCCAGCAGTGGATTCAAGTTACAAGAGACCCAGTACTTC. It translates to CASSGFKLQETQYF. Variable domain in full (rest from reference TRBV25-1 and TRBJ2-5): EADIYQTPRYLVIGTGKKITLECSQTMGHDKMYWYQQDPGMELHLIHYSYGVNSTEKGDLSSESTVSRIRTEHFPLTLESARPSHTSQYLCASSGFKLQETQYFGPGTRLLVL.